Listed here are 26 T cell receptor beta chains from one sample, sequenced in a study of control samples from healthy donors and cancer patients (dated by TCRdb to between 2020 and 2021). The protocol used for the library was the immunoSEQ multiplex PCR assay. As stored in TCRdb, this immuneACCESS dataset retains in-frame rearrangements with V and J assigned. A fraction of the clones does not appear; measured against another copy, unresolved V genes explain less than half of the discrepancy, and the remainder lacks a known reason. In all, the sample holds about 270,000 clones, and over 70% of those were seen once. The top ten clones comprise roughly 15% of the sample. Sequencing was performed on PBMCs. The source is a woman aged 60-75 years with lung cancer.

Note on this clone: Other DNA sequences in this sample translate to the same CDR3. The chain employs TRBV2 and TRBJ1-2; 9 nucleotides agree with TRBD1. V shed 6 bases, J shed 4 bases, and the junction held 6 bases outside the gene matches. The CDR3 is 14 amino acids. Germline loops: CDR1 SNHLY, CDR2 FYNNEI. The CDR3 sequence: CASRLQGAGYGYTF. The CDR3 bases are TGTGCCAGCAGACTACAGGGGGCGGGCTATGGCTACACCTTC.

V and J are TRBV2 and TRBJ1-1; possibly TRBD1 for D (5 bases). Trimming removed 10 bases at V and 0 bases at J, with 15 bases between. CDR3 size: 14 residues. CDR1 is SNHLY and CDR2 is FYNNEI in the germline V gene. The CDR3 here is CATRQDIMNTEAFF. In DNA form, the CDR3 reads TGTGCCACCCGGCAGGACATTATGAACACTGAAGCTTTCTTT.

This CDR3 reads CASRYRDREAFF. Here the CDR3 DNA reads TGTGCCAGCAGATACCGGGACCGTGAAGCTTTCTTT. V and J are TRBV6-5 and TRBJ1-1, with D possibly being TRBD1 (5 bases). The CDR3 has 12 residues. Germline V gives CDR1 MNHEY, CDR2 SVGAGI. V was trimmed by 6 bases and J by 7 bases, leaving 12 bases between them.

This sequence joins TRBV11-1 and TRBJ2-7; 9 nucleotides align to TRBD1. In germline, CDR1 is SGHAT, CDR2 FQDESV (reference sequence). The length of the CDR3 is 15 residues. V trimming: 4 bases; J trimming: 3 bases; junction bases outside the gene matches: 7. In DNA form, the CDR3 reads TGTGCCAGCAGCTGGGGACAGGGAGCCTTCTACGAGCAGTACTTC. Protein: CASSWGQGAFYEQYF.

This chain joins TRBV20-1 and TRBJ1-1; D remains unclear. The CDR3 contains 10 residues. V shed 4 bases and J shed 11 bases, with 11 bases lying between them. Germline-derived CDR1 and CDR2 are DFQATT and SNEGSKA (reference sequence). As DNA, the CDR3 is TGCAGTGCTATGGACGTCTTGGCTTTCTTT. Translated, it gives CSAMDVLAFF.

The rearrangement links TRBV6-5 to TRBJ2-2; D is uncertain. The length of the CDR3 is 11 residues. The ends were cut back, 9 bases at V and 6 bases at J, with 8 bases in the middle. Germline loops: CDR1 MNHEY, CDR2 SVGAGI. CDR3 residues: CAREGAGELFF. For the CDR3, the DNA is TGTGCCAGAGAAGGCGCCGGGGAGCTGTTTTTT.

The chain uses TRBV27 and TRBJ1-2; 9 nucleotides align to TRBD1. This CDR3 region has 14 residues. Germline V gene sequence: CDR1 MNHEY, CDR2 SMNVEV (reference sequence). Trimming cost V 3 bases and J 5 bases; bases outside gene matches: 4. Here the CDR3 DNA reads TGTGCCAGCAGTTTTTCCGGGACAGGGTATGGCTACACCTTC. This encodes CASSFSGTGYGYTF.

The chain couples TRBV5-6 to TRBJ2-5, with 10 bases aligning to TRBD2. Germline lookup yields CDR1 SGHDT and CDR2 YYEEEE. The CDR3 contains 14 residues. The trim removed 5 bases at V and 2 bases at J, leaving 3 bases unmatched. DNA of the CDR3: TGTGCCAGCAGTCTAGCGGGGGTTCAAGAGACCCAGTACTTC. Translation gives CASSLAGVQETQYF.

This sequence joins TRBV6-5 and TRBJ2-7; D is perhaps TRBD1 (6 bases). CDR1 and CDR2 from the germline V gene are MNHEY and SVGAGI. The CDR3 extends over 11 amino acids. V gave up 8 bases and J gave up 6 bases, with 11 bases separating them. The CDR3 region is CASGGPREQYF. CDR3 bases: TGTGCCAGCGGGGGCCCCCGCGAGCAGTACTTC.

The rearrangement uses TRBV28 and TRBJ1-1; 9 bases agree with TRBD1. The junction had 4 bases not matched to a gene; V was cut back by 1 base and J by 1 base. This CDR3 contains 16 residues. CDR1 is MDHEN, CDR2 SYDVKM, per germline. The CDR3 region has the DNA TGTGCCAGCAGTTTATCCCGGACAGGGGCGAACACTGAAGCTTTCTTT. Translating it yields CASSLSRTGANTEAFF.

This sequence joins TRBV7-3 and TRBJ1-1; 7 bases align to TRBD1. Germline trimming cut 6 bases from V and 5 bases from J; bases unmatched to any gene: 6. The germline V gene encodes CDR1 SGHTA and CDR2 FQGTGA. The CDR3 is 13 amino acids. As DNA, the CDR3 is TGTGCCAGCAGGACTCAGGGGGAAACTGAAGCTTTCTTT. Protein sequence: CASRTQGETEAFF. Full variable domain (remainder filled in from reference TRBV7-3 and TRBJ1-1): GAGVSQTPSNKVTEKGKYVELRCDPISGHTALYWYRQSLGQGPEFLIYFQGTGAADDSGLPNDRFFAVRPEGSVSTLKIQRTERGDSAVYLCASRTQGETEAFFGQGTRLTVV.

V gene TRBV6-5 combines with J gene TRBJ2-1, with D maybe TRBD1 (5 bases). Looked up from germline, CDR1 is MNHEY and CDR2 is SVGAGI. The CDR3 is 14 amino acids. V was shortened by 5 bases and J by 7 bases, with 15 bases between the two germline ends. CDR3 amino acids: CASSLDSLLNEQFF. CDR3 bases: TGTGCCAGCAGTCTTGACAGCCTATTGAATGAGCAGTTCTTC.

The chain uses TRBV6-5 and TRBJ2-7; D call uncertain. V lost 6 bases and J 5 bases, leaving 14 bases between the germline ends. The CDR3 length is 13 residues. Germline V gene lookup returns CDR1 MNHEY and CDR2 SVGAGI. The CDR3 here is CASSTGPLDEQYF. CDR3 nucleotides: TGTGCCAGCAGCACCGGGCCCCTGGACGAGCAGTACTTC.

This sequence joins TRBV10-2 and TRBJ2-3; D is perhaps TRBD1 (5 bases). The CDR3 covers 14 residues. Germline-derived CDR1 and CDR2 are WSHSY and SAAADI. The V gene lost 6 bases and the J gene lost 6 bases, with 16 bases spanning the gap. The chain's CDR3 is CASRDGHLSDTQYF. In DNA, the CDR3 is TGCGCCAGCAGGGATGGACACCTTTCCGATACGCAGTATTTT.

The chain uses TRBV11-3 and TRBJ2-7; D remains unclear. This CDR3 is built from 13 residues. V lost 5 bases and J 3 bases, leaving 11 bases between the germline ends. Germline V gene sequence: CDR1 SGHNT, CDR2 YENEEA. The CDR3 DNA is TGTGCCAGCAGCGCTGGGCCCCTCTACGAGCAGTACTTC. Translation: CASSAGPLYEQYF.

The chain employs TRBV28 and TRBJ2-1; 7 bases agree with TRBD1. The CDR3 sequence is 13 residues long. Per the germline V gene, CDR1 is MDHEN and CDR2 is SYDVKM. After removal of 8 bases from V and 0 bases from J, the junction contained 1 base not matched to a gene. This chain's CDR3 is CASRQGSYNEQFF. CDR3 sequence (DNA): TGTGCCAGCCGACAGGGCTCCTACAATGAGCAGTTCTTC.

V is TRBV30 and J is TRBJ1-3; no reliable D call. The CDR3 covers 14 residues. In germline, CDR1 is GTSNPN, CDR2 SVGIG (reference sequence). The ends were cut back, 0 bases at V and 6 bases at J, with 12 bases in the middle. The CDR3 DNA reads TGTGCCTGGAGTGTACTCAATGGGGAAAACACCATATATTTT. Residues: CAWSVLNGENTIYF.

The chain links TRBV27 to TRBJ2-7, with D maybe TRBD2 (6 bases). This CDR3 is 16 amino acids long. The V end was cut by 1 base, the J end by 5 bases, with 18 bases between. Looked up from germline, CDR1 is MNHEY and CDR2 is SMNVEV (reference sequence). The CDR3 region is CASSLYLASRGHEQYF. The CDR3 DNA sequence: TGTGCCAGCAGTTTATACCTAGCGAGTAGGGGTCACGAGCAGTACTTC.

Concerning this clone itself: This same CDR3 is encoded by further DNA sequences in the sample. The chain recombines TRBV5-1 with TRBJ2-3; 14 bases line up with TRBD2. This CDR3 spans 16 amino acids. From germline, CDR1 is SGHRS and CDR2 YFSETQ. The V segment lost 4 bases and the J segment 3 bases; nucleotides outside the gene matches: 4. CDR3 DNA sequence: TGCGCCAGCAGCCCTGGGACTAGCGGGAGTACAGATACGCAGTATTTT. This sequence encodes CASSPGTSGSTDTQYF.

The rearrangement links TRBV9 to TRBJ2-5; the match to TRBD1 covers 8 bases. After removal of 4 bases from V and 5 bases from J, the junction contained 10 bases not matched to a gene. The CDR3 has 15 amino acids. Germline CDR1 reads SGDLS; CDR2 reads YYNGEE. CDR3 bases: TGTGCCAGCAGCCCGACAGGGGATGGTTTTGAGACCCAGTACTTC. It translates to CASSPTGDGFETQYF.

This chain joins TRBV28 and TRBJ1-1, with TRBD1 matching over 8 bases. Germline CDR1 and CDR2: MDHEN and SYDVKM. Trimming removed 5 bases from V and 1 base from J; junction bases left unmatched: 9. CDR3 length: 16 residues. The chain's CDR3 is CASSRHGGQANTEAFF. The CDR3 DNA reads as TGTGCCAGCAGTAGGCACGGGGGACAGGCGAACACTGAAGCTTTCTTT.

This clone turned up a few times. The chain couples TRBV5-1 to TRBJ1-4; D ambiguous. V dropped 0 bases and J dropped 5 bases, with 14 bases sitting between them. Germline V gene sequence: CDR1 SGHRS, CDR2 YFSETQ. This CDR3 comprises 16 residues. The CDR3 loop is CASSLGLQGANEKLFF. The CDR3 DNA follows: TGCGCCAGCAGCTTGGGCCTACAAGGCGCGAATGAAAAACTGTTTTTT. Full variable domain (outside the CDR3, taken from reference TRBV5-1 and TRBJ1-4): KAGVTQTPRYLIKTRGQQVTLSCSPISGHRSVSWYQQTPGQGLQFLFEYFSETQRNKGNFPGRFSGRQFSNSRSEMNVSTLELGDSALYLCASSLGLQGANEKLFFGSGTQLSVL.

V gene TRBV25-1 combines with J gene TRBJ1-1, with no clear D. In germline, CDR1 is MGHDK, CDR2 SYGVNS. The CDR3 is 14 amino acids. Trimming stripped 1 base from V and 4 bases from J, with 10 bases between. The CDR3 protein is CASSELIGSTEAFF. In DNA, the CDR3 is TGTGCCAGCAGTGAATTAATTGGGAGCACTGAAGCTTTCTTT. The whole variable domain, remainder taken from reference TRBV25-1 and TRBJ1-1, is EADIYQTPRYLVIGTGKKITLECSQTMGHDKMYWYQQDPGMELHLIHYSYGVNSTEKGDLSSESTVSRIRTEHFPLTLESARPSHTSQYLCASSELIGSTEAFFGQGTRLTVV.

V gene TRBV5-6 combines with J gene TRBJ2-1; D uncertain. Trimming cost V 4 bases and J 6 bases, with 11 bases left between them. Germline lookup yields CDR1 SGHDT and CDR2 YYEEEE. CDR3 length: 13 residues. For the CDR3, the DNA is TGTGCCAGCAGCCCGACAACACTCAATGAGCAGTTCTTC. It encodes CASSPTTLNEQFF. The full variable domain, in which reference TRBV5-6 and TRBJ2-1 provide the parts outside the CDR3, is DAGVTQSPTHLIKTRGQQVTLRCSPKSGHDTVSWYQQALGQGPQFIFQYYEEEERQRGNFPDRFSGHQFPNYSSELNVNALLLGDSALYLCASSPTTLNEQFFGPGTRLTVL.

The V gene is TRBV6-5, the J gene TRBJ1-1, with D unresolved. The CDR3 runs 15 residues. The V end lost 4 bases, the J end lost 2 bases, and 14 bases lay between the germline ends. Germline CDR1 and CDR2: MNHEY and SVGAGI. CDR3 in amino acids: CASSSLPGVNTEAFF. CDR3 nucleotides: TGTGCCAGCAGTTCACTCCCGGGAGTTAACACTGAAGCTTTCTTT.

V and J are TRBV28 and TRBJ2-7; 8 nucleotides align to TRBD1. The CDR3 covers 14 residues. V lost 7 bases, J lost 2 bases, and 7 bases stayed unmatched. Looked up from germline, CDR1 is MDHEN and CDR2 is SYDVKM. This CDR3 is CASIPTGVTYEQYF. The DNA of the CDR3 is TGTGCCAGCATCCCGACAGGGGTCACCTACGAGCAGTACTTC.